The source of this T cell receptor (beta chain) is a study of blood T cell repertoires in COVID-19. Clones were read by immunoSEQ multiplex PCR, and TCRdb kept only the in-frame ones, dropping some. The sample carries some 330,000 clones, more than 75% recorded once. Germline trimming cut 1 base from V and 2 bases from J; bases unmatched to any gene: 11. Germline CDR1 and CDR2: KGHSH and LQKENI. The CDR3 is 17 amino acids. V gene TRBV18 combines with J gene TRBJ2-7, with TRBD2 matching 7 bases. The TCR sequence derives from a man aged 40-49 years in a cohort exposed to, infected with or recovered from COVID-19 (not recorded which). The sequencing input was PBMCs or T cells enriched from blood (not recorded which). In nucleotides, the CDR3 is TGTGCCAGCTCACCACGCTTGAGCCTAGCGGACACCTACGAGCAGTACTTC. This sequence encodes CASSPRLSLADTYEQYF.